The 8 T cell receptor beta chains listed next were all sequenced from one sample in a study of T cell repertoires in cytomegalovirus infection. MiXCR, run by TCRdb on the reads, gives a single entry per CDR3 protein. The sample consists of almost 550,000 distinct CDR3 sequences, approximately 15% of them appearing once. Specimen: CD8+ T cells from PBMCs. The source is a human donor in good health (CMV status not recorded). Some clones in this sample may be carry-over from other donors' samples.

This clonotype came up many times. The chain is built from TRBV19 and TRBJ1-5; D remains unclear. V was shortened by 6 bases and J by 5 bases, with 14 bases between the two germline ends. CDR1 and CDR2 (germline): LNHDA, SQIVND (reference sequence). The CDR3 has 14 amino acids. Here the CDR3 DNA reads TGTGCCAGTAGCAAACGGGTCCTGGATCAGCCCCAGCATTTT. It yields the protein CASSKRVLDQPQHF.

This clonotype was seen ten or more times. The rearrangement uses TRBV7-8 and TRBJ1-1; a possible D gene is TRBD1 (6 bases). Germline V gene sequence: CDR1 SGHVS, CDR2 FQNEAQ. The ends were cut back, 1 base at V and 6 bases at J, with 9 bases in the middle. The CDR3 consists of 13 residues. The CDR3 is CASSLVKGAEAFF. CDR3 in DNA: TGTGCCAGCAGCTTAGTTAAGGGGGCTGAAGCTTTCTTT.

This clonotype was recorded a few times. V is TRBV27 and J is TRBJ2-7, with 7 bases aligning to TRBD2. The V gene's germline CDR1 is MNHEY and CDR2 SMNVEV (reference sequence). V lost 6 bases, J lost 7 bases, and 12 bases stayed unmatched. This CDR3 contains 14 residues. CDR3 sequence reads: CASRASGLPTEQYF. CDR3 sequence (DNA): TGTGCCAGCAGGGCTAGCGGACTACCTACGGAGCAGTACTTC.

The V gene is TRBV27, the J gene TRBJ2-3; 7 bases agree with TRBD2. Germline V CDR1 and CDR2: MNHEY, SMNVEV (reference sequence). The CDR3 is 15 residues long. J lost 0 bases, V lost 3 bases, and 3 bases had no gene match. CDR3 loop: CASSFGGRSTDTQYF. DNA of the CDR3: TGTGCCAGCAGTTTTGGCGGGAGAAGCACAGATACGCAGTATTTT.

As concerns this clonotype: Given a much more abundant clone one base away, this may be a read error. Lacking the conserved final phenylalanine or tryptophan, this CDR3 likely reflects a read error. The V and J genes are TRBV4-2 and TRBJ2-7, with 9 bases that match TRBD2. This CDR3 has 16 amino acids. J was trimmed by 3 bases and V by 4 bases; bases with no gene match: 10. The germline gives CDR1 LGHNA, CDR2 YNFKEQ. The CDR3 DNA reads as TGTGCCAGCAGCCGTACCGGGACTAGCACACTCTACGAGCAGTACTTA. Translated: CASSRTGTSTLYEQYL.

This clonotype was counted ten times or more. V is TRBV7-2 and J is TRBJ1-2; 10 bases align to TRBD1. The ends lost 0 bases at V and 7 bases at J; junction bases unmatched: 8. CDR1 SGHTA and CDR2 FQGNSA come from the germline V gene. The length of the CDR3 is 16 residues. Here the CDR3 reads CASSLARWDRGRGYTF. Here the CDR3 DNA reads TGTGCCAGCAGCTTAGCGAGATGGGACAGGGGCCGTGGCTACACCTTC.

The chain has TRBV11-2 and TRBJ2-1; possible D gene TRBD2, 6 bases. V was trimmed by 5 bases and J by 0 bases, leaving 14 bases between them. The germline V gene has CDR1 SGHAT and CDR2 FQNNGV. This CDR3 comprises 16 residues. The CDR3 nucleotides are TGTGCCAGCAGCCGGGACTTTTTGAGCTCCTACAATGAGCAGTTCTTC. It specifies CASSRDFLSSYNEQFF.

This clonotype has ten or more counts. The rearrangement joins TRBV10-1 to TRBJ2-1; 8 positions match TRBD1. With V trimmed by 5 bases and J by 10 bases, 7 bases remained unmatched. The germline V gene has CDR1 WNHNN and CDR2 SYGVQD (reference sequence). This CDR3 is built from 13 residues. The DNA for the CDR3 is TGCGCCAGCAGTATTACAGGGGGTCGAGAGCAGTTCTTC. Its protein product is CASSITGGREQFF.